This TCR beta chain was sequenced for a study of radiotherapy plus CTLA-4 blockade in lung cancer. As for the study in general: Disease control was achieved by about 34% of patients, and objective responses by about 17%. Study-wide findings and caveats: Radiotherapy was combined with ipilimumab, and tumor-derived TCR clones then expanded in blood. Early clonal dynamics of blood T cells, together with interferon-beta, were reported as the best response predictor.

Data came from immunoSEQ multiplex PCR; TCRdb stores just in-frame clones and leaves some out. The table records 100,000 or so clones, about four fifths of them present only once. The CDR3 consists of 17 residues. Trimming stripped 0 bases from V and 3 bases from J, with 18 bases between. Germline V lookup: CDR1 MGHRA, CDR2 YSYEKL. The study gave focal radiation plus ipilimumab CTLA-4 blockade to patients with chemo-refractory metastatic non-small-cell lung cancer. As concerns this clone: Its antigen is not known.

This rearrangement joins TRBV4-1 to TRBJ2-7; D not certain. The source of this sequence is a human donor with non-small cell lung cancer that progressed on radiotherapy plus ipilimumab. Sample: peripheral blood, taken from a patient treated with radiotherapy plus ipilimumab. In DNA form, the CDR3 reads TGCGCCAGCAGCCAAGATCCAAACTGGTCGTCGGTCTACGAGCAGTACTTC. Encoded protein: CASSQDPNWSSVYEQYF.